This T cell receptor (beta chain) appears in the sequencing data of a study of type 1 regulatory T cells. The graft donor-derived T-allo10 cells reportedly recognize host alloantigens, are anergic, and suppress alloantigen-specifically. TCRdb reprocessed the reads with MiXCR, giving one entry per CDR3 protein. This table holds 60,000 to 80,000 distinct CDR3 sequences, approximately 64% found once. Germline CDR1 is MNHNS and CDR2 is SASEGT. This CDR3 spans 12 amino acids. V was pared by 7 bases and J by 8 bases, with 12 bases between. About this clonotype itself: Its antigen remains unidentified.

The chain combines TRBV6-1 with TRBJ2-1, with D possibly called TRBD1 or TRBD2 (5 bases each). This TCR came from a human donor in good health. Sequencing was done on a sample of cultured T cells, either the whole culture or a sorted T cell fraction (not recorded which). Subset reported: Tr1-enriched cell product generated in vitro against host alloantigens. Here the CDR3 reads CASTGLGDEQFF. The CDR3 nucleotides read TGTGCCAGCACGGGGCTGGGGGATGAGCAGTTCTTC.